Below are 12 T cell receptor beta chains sequenced from a single sample in a study of blood T cell dynamics during melanoma immunotherapy. Libraries were prepared by immunoSEQ multiplex PCR; TCRdb keeps only in-frame clonotypes and omits some of them. Of around 10,000 clones detected, more than 70% appear once; the ten largest clones hold about 25%. The sample's time point: week 3, after first cycle of checkpoint inhibitor. The specimen was blood, collected from a patient treated with checkpoint blockade. The receptors shown here come from a human donor with melanoma.

The chain uses TRBV6-1 and TRBJ1-2; D call uncertain. Germline V gives CDR1 MNHNS, CDR2 SASEGT. Trimming left V 0 bases short and J 4 bases short, with 12 bases between. This CDR3 comprises 15 residues. The CDR3, as DNA: TGTGCCAGCAGTGAAGCAGGGTTGGGTATCTATGGCTACACCTTC. Translation: CASSEAGLGIYGYTF.

The rearrangement uses TRBV7-3 and TRBJ2-6; D is ambiguous. Trimming shortened V by 6 bases and J by 1 base, and 4 bases separated the two germline ends. Germline V gene data show CDR1 as SGHTA and CDR2 as FQGTGA. The CDR3 contains 13 residues. The CDR3 protein is CASRVSGANVLTF. DNA for the CDR3: TGTGCCAGCAGGGTGTCTGGGGCCAACGTCCTGACTTTC. The full variable domain, in which reference TRBV7-3 and TRBJ2-6 provide the parts outside the CDR3, is GAGVSQTPSNKVTEKGKYVELRCDPISGHTALYWYRQSLGQGPEFLIYFQGTGAADDSGLPNDRFFAVRPEGSVSTLKIQRTERGDSAVYLCASRVSGANVLTFGAGSRLTVL.

This chain uses TRBV28 with TRBJ1-2; D is uncertain. CDR1 MDHEN and CDR2 SYDVKM come from the germline V gene. The CDR3 has 12 residues. V shed 3 bases and J shed 5 bases, with 7 bases lying between them. The CDR3 region is CASSLAGYGYTF. DNA of the CDR3: TGTGCCAGCAGTTTGGCAGGATATGGCTACACCTTC.

The count of this clone is one. The chain uses TRBV7-2 and TRBJ1-2, with D possibly matching TRBD1 (6 bases). CDR1 SGHTA and CDR2 FQGNSA come from the germline V gene. The CDR3 is 13 residues long. Trimming took 7 bases from V and 8 from J, leaving 17 bases between them. CDR3 sequence: CASTPIGGGGYTF. Written as DNA, the CDR3 is TGTGCCAGCACCCCTATCGGGGGCGGCGGCTACACCTTC.

The chain links TRBV7-9 to TRBJ2-1; D not certain. The V and J ends lost 0 bases and 1 base respectively, with 7 bases between them. This CDR3 is built from 15 residues. CDR1 and CDR2 from the germline V gene are SEHNR and FQNEAQ (reference sequence). CDR3 nucleotide sequence: TGTGCCAGCAGCTTAGCGTGGCGGTCCTACAATGAGCAGTTCTTC. Translation gives CASSLAWRSYNEQFF.

The chain employs TRBV7-8 and TRBJ1-6; no reliable D call. V gave up 5 bases and J gave up 7 bases, with 15 bases separating them. This CDR3 comprises 15 residues. Germline CDR1 SGHVS, CDR2 FQNEAQ. This chain's CDR3 is CASSPGGSPNSPLHF. CDR3 nucleotides: TGTGCCAGCAGCCCAGGAGGGTCCCCAAATTCACCCCTCCACTTT.

The V call is TRBV29-1, the J call TRBJ2-1; no firm D call. Germline lookup yields CDR1 SQVTM and CDR2 ANQGSEA. The CDR3 length is 11 residues. V was cut by 2 bases and J by 8 bases, with 7 bases left in between. The CDR3 DNA is TGCAGCGTTGAACAGGACCATGAGCAGTTCTTC. Translating it yields CSVEQDHEQFF.

The rearrangement joins TRBV4-1 to TRBJ2-7; no reliable D call. Germline V gene lookup returns CDR1 MGHRA and CDR2 YSYEKL. The CDR3 totals 12 residues. The germline V and J ends were trimmed by 0 bases and 9 bases, with 9 bases remaining between them. CDR3 bases: TGCGCCAGCAGCCAAGATCGAAGAGGGCAGTACTTC. It encodes CASSQDRRGQYF.

This chain connects TRBV4-2 to TRBJ2-1; 15 nucleotides line up with TRBD2. The CDR3 is 16 residues long. Germline loops: CDR1 LGHNA, CDR2 YNFKEQ. With V trimmed by 3 bases and J by 7 bases, 4 bases remained unmatched. The CDR3 DNA follows: TGTGCCAGCAGCCACCGCGGACTAGCGGGGGGGAATGAGCAGTTCTTC. It is translated as CASSHRGLAGGNEQFF.

The chain employs TRBV4-1 and TRBJ2-1; either TRBD1 or TRBD2 may supply D (6 bases each). The CDR3 has 16 residues. The V end was cut by 4 bases, the J end by 0 bases, with 13 bases between. Germline V gene lookup returns CDR1 MGHRA and CDR2 YSYEKL. The CDR3 loop reads CASSPRGRSSYNEQFF. CDR3 nucleotide sequence: TGCGCCAGCAGCCCCCGGGGGCGGAGCTCCTACAATGAGCAGTTCTTC.

This clone was counted between two and nine times. Germline and junction disagree at one end, which may indicate a read error. The genes are TRBV6-1 and TRBJ2-7; TRBD2 might be the D (5 bases). Germline V lookup: CDR1 MNHNS, CDR2 SASEGT. The CDR3 length is 15 residues. CDR3 residues: CASSEVSLAAYEQYF. The CDR3 DNA sequence: TGTGCCAGCAGCGAAGTGTCCCTAGCTGCCTACGAGCAGTACTTC.

The rearrangement joins TRBV28 to TRBJ1-5, with a possible D match to TRBD1 (5 bases). The ends were cut back, 10 bases at V and 2 bases at J, with 15 bases in the middle. Germline-derived CDR1 and CDR2 are MDHEN and SYDVKM. This CDR3 has 14 amino acids. The CDR3 loop reads CATPGTGGNQPQHF. The CDR3 nucleotides are TGTGCCACCCCAGGGACCGGGGGCAATCAGCCCCAGCATTTT.